This TCR beta chain was observed in a study of CD8+CD57+ T cells in acquired aplastic anemia. Study at large: Mean yield of DNA from sorted CD4+ and CD8+ cells was approximately 3 ug.

This CDR3 is 16 amino acids long. Germline V gives CDR1 SGHAT, CDR2 FQNNGV. V shed 5 bases, J shed 6 bases, and the junction held 8 bases outside the gene matches. This clonotype was found many times. Its specificity is unknown. The use of genomic DNA as template underpinned the TCR beta VDJ and CDR3 profiling. TCRdb re-analysed the reads in MiXCR, keeping a single row per CDR3 protein. The table includes 180,000 or so distinct CDR3 sequences, approximately 49% detected once. Study-level points and caveats: Approximately 30 was the count of CD8+ CDR3 sequences that patients shared with controls. No significant difference in CD8+ Simpson's diversity was found between patients and controls.

The sample was sorted CD4+, CD8+, or CD8+CD57+ T cells (not recorded which) from PBMCs. The chain links TRBV11-2 to TRBJ2-1, with 12 positions matching TRBD2. The clonotype was recovered from a human donor in good health. CDR3 DNA sequence: TGTGCCAGCAGCCCAACTAGCGGGAGGTACCGCAATGAGCAGTTCTTC. Encoded protein: CASSPTSGRYRNEQFF. Variable domain in full (rest from reference TRBV11-2 and TRBJ2-1): EAGVAQSPRYKIIEKRQSVAFWCNPISGHATLYWYQQILGQGPKLLIQFQNNGVVDDSQLPKDRFSAERLKGVDSTLKIQPAKLEDSAVYLCASSPTSGRYRNEQFFGPGTRLTVL.